These 26 T cell receptor beta chains share one sample of origin, sequenced in a study of shared clonotypes between healthy human individuals. TCRdb's table, derived via immunoSEQ multiplex PCR, lists solely in-frame clones and lacks some. This sample yields about half a million clones, of which approximately 71% are seen a single time; 12% belongs to the top ten. Source material: PBMCs. The receptors derive from a woman between 40 and 50 years old in good health. Some clones in this sample may be carry-over from other donors' samples.

V usage is TRBV19 and J usage is TRBJ2-7; D not resolved. The CDR3 totals 14 residues. CDR1 and CDR2 (germline): LNHDA, SQIVND (reference sequence). Deletions cut 5 bases from V and 0 bases from J, with 11 bases between. The CDR3 coding sequence is TGTGCCAGTAGTCAGGACCAGAGCTCCTACGAGCAGTACTTC. Protein sequence: CASSQDQSSYEQYF. Supplemented by reference TRBV19 and TRBJ2-7, the full variable domain reads DGGITQSPKYLFRKEGQNVTLSCEQNLNHDAMYWYRQDPGQGLRLIYYSQIVNDFQKGDIAEGYSVSREKKESFPLTVTSAQKNPTAFYLCASSQDQSSYEQYFGPGTRLTVT.

The chain is built from TRBV30 and TRBJ1-6; tentative D call: TRBD1 (5 bases). The V gene's germline CDR1 is GTSNPN and CDR2 SVGIG (reference sequence). The V end lost 1 base, the J end lost 6 bases, and 19 bases lay between the germline ends. CDR3 length: 17 residues. Written as DNA, the CDR3 is TGTGCCTGGAGTGAAAGGGGCCGGACAACCTTTAATTCACCCCTCCACTTT. It specifies CAWSERGRTTFNSPLHF. The full variable domain, completed using reference TRBV30 and TRBJ1-6, is SQTIHQWPATLVQPVGSPLSLECTVEGTSNPNLYWYRQAAGRGLQLLFYSVGIGQISSEVPQNLSASRPQDRQFILSSKKLLLSDSGFYLCAWSERGRTTFNSPLHFGNGTRLTVT.

This rearrangement joins TRBV5-1 to TRBJ2-1; tentative D call: TRBD2 (6 bases). This CDR3 is built from 17 residues. The V end lost 0 bases, the J end lost 3 bases, and 16 bases lay between the germline ends. Germline CDR1 and CDR2: SGHRS and YFSETQ. This CDR3 is CASSLGDSPVDYNEQFF. The CDR3 DNA is TGCGCCAGCAGCTTGGGGGACTCCCCTGTGGACTACAATGAGCAGTTCTTC.

As for this clone: A far larger clone is just one base off, so this is likely a read error. Other DNA sequences in the same sample also yield this CDR3. This chain uses TRBV25-1 with TRBJ1-1; D gene unclear. CDR1 is MGHDK, CDR2 SYGVNS, per germline. This CDR3 has 14 amino acids. The V and J ends lost 4 bases and 3 bases respectively, with 12 bases between them. The CDR3 sequence: CASSVAGRDTEAFF. The CDR3, as DNA: TGTGCCAGCAGTGTGGCGGGAAGGGACACTGAAGCTTTCTTT.

The chain joins TRBV7-2 to TRBJ2-1; TRBD2 agrees at 12 bases. The CDR3 is 15 residues long. The J segment lost 14 bases and the V segment lost 2 bases, leaving 10 bases of the junction unmatched. Germline V gives CDR1 SGHTA, CDR2 FQGNSA. CDR3 coding DNA: TGTGCCAGCAGCTTAAGTGCTAGCGGGAGGGGTAGAAAGTTCTTC. Translated, it gives CASSLSASGRGRKFF.

This clone was counted a few times. A clone one base away is much larger, so this may be a read error. This chain links TRBV30 with TRBJ1-1, with D possibly TRBD1 on 5 matching bases. The CDR3 spans 16 residues. CDR1 GTSNPN and CDR2 SVGIG come from the germline V gene (reference sequence). The CDR3 sequence: CARRVGGGSADTEAFF. CDR3 coding DNA: TGTGCCCGGAGGGTCGGGGGGGGAAGTGCGGACACTGAAGCTTTCTTT.

This chain uses TRBV15 with TRBJ2-5; D is unresolved. The J call is doubtful: the DNA matches TRBJ2-7 better. Germline lookup yields CDR1 LNHNV and CDR2 YYDKDF (reference sequence). This CDR3 region has 15 residues. CDR3 sequence: CATSSRIGTAYEQYF. The CDR3 bases are TGTGCCACCAGCAGCCGAATCGGAACAGCCTACGAGCAGTACTTC.

The chain carries TRBV11-3 and TRBJ2-1, with TRBD2 matching 9 bases. CDR1 and CDR2 (germline): SGHNT, YENEEA. J was trimmed by 0 bases and V by 5 bases; bases with no gene match: 5. CDR3 size: 16 residues. This CDR3 reads CASSINSGSSYNEQFF. The CDR3 DNA reads as TGTGCCAGCAGCATCAATAGCGGGAGCTCCTACAATGAGCAGTTCTTC.

The gene calls are TRBV4-2 and TRBJ1-1; D gene ambiguous. Germline CDR1 is LGHNA and CDR2 is YNFKEQ. V was pared by 5 bases and J by 0 bases, with 16 bases between. The CDR3 has 16 residues. The CDR3 is CASSFEVDKMNTEAFF. The CDR3 DNA reads TGTGCCAGCAGCTTCGAGGTAGATAAAATGAACACTGAAGCTTTCTTT.

The chain is built from TRBV28 and TRBJ1-1; D is undetermined. Per germline, CDR1 MDHEN and CDR2 SYDVKM. Trimming cost V 6 bases and J 5 bases, with 7 bases left between them. This CDR3 region has 11 residues. CDR3 sequence (DNA): TGTGCCAGCAGGTCTAGTACTGAAGCTTTCTTT. Encoded protein: CASRSSTEAFF.

V is TRBV4-3 and J is TRBJ1-4; D is uncertain. Trimming shortened V by 1 base and J by 5 bases, and 8 bases separated the two germline ends. Looked up from germline, CDR1 is LGHNA and CDR2 is YSLEER. The CDR3 extends over 14 amino acids. The CDR3 loop reads CASSQAWANEKLFF. The DNA for the CDR3 is TGCGCCAGCAGCCAAGCGTGGGCAAATGAAAAACTGTTTTTT.

J is TRBJ1-4 and V is TRBV27; 8 bases align to TRBD1. Germline loops: CDR1 MNHEY, CDR2 SMNVEV (reference sequence). CDR3 length equals 15 residues. The V gene end was trimmed by 4 bases and the J gene end by 6 bases; junction bases not matched to a gene: 7. CDR3 sequence (DNA): TGTGCCAGCAGTTCGGGGACAGGCTGGGATGAAAAACTGTTTTTT. As protein: CASSSGTGWDEKLFF.

The chain carries TRBV9 and TRBJ1-1, with D maybe TRBD1 (5 bases). Germline values: CDR1 SGDLS, CDR2 YYNGEE. This CDR3 spans 14 amino acids. Trimming removed 3 bases from V and 1 base from J, with 10 bases in between. The CDR3 sequence: CASSGDSENTEAFF. Written as DNA, the CDR3 is TGTGCCAGCAGCGGAGACAGCGAGAACACTGAAGCTTTCTTT.

In its sample, this clone was seen a few times. The V gene is TRBV30, the J gene TRBJ2-7; 7 bases align to TRBD1. J lost 4 bases, V lost 5 bases, and 11 bases had no gene match. The germline V gene encodes CDR1 GTSNPN and CDR2 SVGIG (reference sequence). The CDR3 extends over 14 amino acids. Here the CDR3 DNA reads TGTGCCTGGCGAGAGACAGGGCTGGGGTACGAGCAGTACTTC. It codes for CAWRETGLGYEQYF.

About this clone itself: It may be a read error: a sequence one base away is much more abundant. Other DNA sequences from this sample encode an identical CDR3 as well. This chain links TRBV6-1 with TRBJ2-7; possibly TRBD1 or TRBD2 for D (7 bases each). The CDR3 is 16 amino acids. V was cut by 2 bases and J by 7 bases, with 21 bases left in between. The germline V gene encodes CDR1 MNHNS and CDR2 SASEGT. The CDR3, as DNA: TGTGCCAGCAGTGAAATAGCGGGCAGGGGGTCGTATGAGCAGTACTTC. Protein sequence: CASSEIAGRGSYEQYF.

This chain uses TRBV30 with TRBJ2-7; the match to TRBD1 covers 7 bases. The CDR3 consists of 11 residues. Germline-derived CDR1 and CDR2 are GTSNPN and SVGIG (reference sequence). For the CDR3, the DNA is TGTGGGGCAGGGGGATCCTACGAGCAGTACTTC. It codes for CGAGGSYEQYF.

The J gene is TRBJ2-2, the V gene TRBV7-9; 7 bases map to TRBD1. The CDR3 is 18 amino acids. Trimming cost V 1 base and J 4 bases; bases outside gene matches: 12. The germline V gene has CDR1 SEHNR and CDR2 FQNEAQ (reference sequence). CDR3 bases: TGTGCCAGCAGCTTAGTGTCGGGGACAGCGGCATTCACCGGGGAGCTGTTTTTT. Its protein is CASSLVSGTAAFTGELFF.

For this clone: A far larger clone is just one base off, so this is likely a read error. Additional DNA sequences in this sample encode the identical CDR3. The chain employs TRBV7-8 and TRBJ2-4; D call uncertain. The CDR3 spans 16 residues. Trimming shortened V by 1 base and J by 0 bases, and 10 bases separated the two germline ends. Germline lookup yields CDR1 SGHVS and CDR2 FQNEAQ. The CDR3 nucleotides are TGTGCCAGCAGCTTAGGGGCAGGTCTAGCCAAAAACATTCAGTACTTC. Residues: CASSLGAGLAKNIQYF.

V is TRBV6-1 and J is TRBJ2-2; perhaps D is TRBD1 or TRBD2 (5 bases each). With 1 base removed from V and 4 bases from J, the gap between germline ends came to 16 bases. The CDR3 runs to 17 residues. Germline values: CDR1 MNHNS, CDR2 SASEGT. This CDR3 is CASSEVGWGRGTGELFF. DNA of the CDR3: TGTGCCAGCAGTGAAGTCGGTTGGGGGAGAGGCACCGGGGAGCTGTTTTTT.

The chain combines TRBV7-9 with TRBJ1-2, with a tentative D call TRBD1 (5 bases). This CDR3 contains 17 residues. Germline CDR1 is SEHNR and CDR2 is FQNEAQ (reference sequence). The V end was cut by 4 bases, the J end by 2 bases, with 20 bases between. CDR3 DNA sequence: TGTGCCAGCAGCTCCCTCAAAATCGACGGACAAAACTATGGCTACACCTTC. Encoded protein: CASSSLKIDGQNYGYTF.

The chain employs TRBV7-2 and TRBJ2-5, with 14 bases matching TRBD2. The CDR3 sequence is 18 residues long. Germline CDR1 SGHTA, CDR2 FQGNSA. J was trimmed by 2 bases and V by 1 base; bases with no gene match: 6. The CDR3 region has the DNA TGTGCCAGCAGCTTAGTGGGGACTAGCGGGAGTGCACAAGAGACCCAGTACTTC. Protein sequence: CASSLVGTSGSAQETQYF.

In its sample, this clone was seen a few times. The chain employs TRBV28 and TRBJ2-7, with 7 nucleotides matching TRBD1. Per the germline V gene, CDR1 is MDHEN and CDR2 is SYDVKM. This CDR3 region has 13 residues. V lost 10 bases, J lost 6 bases, and 12 bases stayed unmatched. CDR3: CATARDRVAEQYF. The CDR3 DNA follows: TGTGCCACAGCCCGAGACAGGGTTGCCGAGCAGTACTTC.

This clone has just a few counts. The chain has TRBV6-4 and TRBJ2-1; 7 bases align to TRBD1. Germline loops: CDR1 MRHNA, CDR2 SNTAGT. This CDR3 has 15 residues. The J segment lost 7 bases and the V segment lost 0 bases, leaving 6 bases of the junction unmatched. This chain's CDR3 is CASSDSGTAGNEQFF. CDR3 bases: TGTGCCAGCAGTGACTCGGGGACAGCTGGGAATGAGCAGTTCTTC.

V is TRBV7-2 and J is TRBJ1-4; 9 bases are shared with TRBD1. V shed 3 bases, J shed 6 bases, and the junction held 5 bases outside the gene matches. The CDR3 is 15 amino acids. The germline gives CDR1 SGHTA, CDR2 FQGNSA. Written as DNA, the CDR3 is TGTGCCAGCAGCTTCGACAGGGGGAATGATGAAAAACTGTTTTTT. Translated: CASSFDRGNDEKLFF.

This clone was detected only a few times. A far larger clone is one base from this, pointing to a likely read error. The chain combines TRBV7-8 with TRBJ1-5; TRBD1 is a possible D gene (6 bases). In germline, CDR1 is SGHVS, CDR2 FQNEAQ. Trimming took off 4 bases at V and 2 bases at J, with 6 bases between the two ends. The CDR3 consists of 13 residues. The CDR3 nucleotides read TGTGCCAGCAGCTCAGGGGGCAATCAGCCCCAGCATTTT. It codes for CASSSGGNQPQHF.

The chain joins TRBV6-6 to TRBJ1-4; D perhaps matches TRBD1 (6 bases). The length of the CDR3 is 15 residues. Per the germline V gene, CDR1 is MNHNY and CDR2 is SVGAGI (reference sequence). Trimming stripped 7 bases from V and 2 bases from J, with 14 bases between. The CDR3 nucleotides are TGTGCCAGCAACAAACAGGGAGGCACTAATGAAAAACTGTTTTTT. This codes for CASNKQGGTNEKLFF.